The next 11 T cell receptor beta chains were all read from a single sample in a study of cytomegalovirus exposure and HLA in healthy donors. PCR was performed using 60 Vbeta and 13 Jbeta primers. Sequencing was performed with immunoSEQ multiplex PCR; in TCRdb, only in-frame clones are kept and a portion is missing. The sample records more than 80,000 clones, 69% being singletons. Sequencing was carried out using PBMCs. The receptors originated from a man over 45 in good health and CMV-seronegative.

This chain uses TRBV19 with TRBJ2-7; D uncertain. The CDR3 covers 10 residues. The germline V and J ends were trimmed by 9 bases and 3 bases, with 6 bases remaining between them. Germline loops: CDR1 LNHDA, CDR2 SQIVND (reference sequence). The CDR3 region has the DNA TGTGCCAGCAACAGCTACGAGCAGTACTTC. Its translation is CASNSYEQYF.

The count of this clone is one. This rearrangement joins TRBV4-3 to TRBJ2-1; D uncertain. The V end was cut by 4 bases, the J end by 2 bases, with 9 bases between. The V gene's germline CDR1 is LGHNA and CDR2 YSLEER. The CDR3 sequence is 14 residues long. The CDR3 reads CASSLERTYNEQFF. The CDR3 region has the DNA TGCGCCAGCAGCCTCGAGAGGACCTACAATGAGCAGTTCTTC.

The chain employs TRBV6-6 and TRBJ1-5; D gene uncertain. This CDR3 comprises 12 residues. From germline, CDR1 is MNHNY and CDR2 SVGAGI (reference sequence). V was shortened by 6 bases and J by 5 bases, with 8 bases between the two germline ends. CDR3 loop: CASRRTDQPQHF. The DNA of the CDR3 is TGTGCCAGCAGGCGCACGGATCAGCCCCAGCATTTT.

The CDR3 region has the DNA TGCAGCGTTGGGGGGGGAGGGGATGAGCAGTTCTTC. Translated: CSVGGGGDEQFF. The chain joins TRBV29-1 to TRBJ2-1; 7 bases align to TRBD2. The CDR3 has 12 residues. The germline V gene has CDR1 SQVTM and CDR2 ANQGSEA. Trimming removed 4 bases from V and 8 bases from J; junction bases left unmatched: 5.

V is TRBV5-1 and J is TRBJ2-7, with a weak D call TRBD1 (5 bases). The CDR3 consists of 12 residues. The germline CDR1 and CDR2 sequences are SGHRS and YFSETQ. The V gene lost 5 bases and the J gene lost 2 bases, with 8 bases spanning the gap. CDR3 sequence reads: CASRGAPYEQYF. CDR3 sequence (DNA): TGCGCCAGCAGAGGGGCACCCTACGAGCAGTACTTC.

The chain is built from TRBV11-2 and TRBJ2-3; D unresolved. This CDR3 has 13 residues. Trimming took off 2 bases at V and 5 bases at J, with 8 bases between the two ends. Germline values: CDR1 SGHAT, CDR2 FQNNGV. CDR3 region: CASSLSGVDTQYF. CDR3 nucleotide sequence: TGTGCCAGCAGCTTAAGTGGAGTAGATACGCAGTATTTT. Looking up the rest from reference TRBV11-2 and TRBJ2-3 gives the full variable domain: EAGVAQSPRYKIIEKRQSVAFWCNPISGHATLYWYQQILGQGPKLLIQFQNNGVVDDSQLPKDRFSAERLKGVDSTLKIQPAKLEDSAVYLCASSLSGVDTQYFGPGTRLTVL.

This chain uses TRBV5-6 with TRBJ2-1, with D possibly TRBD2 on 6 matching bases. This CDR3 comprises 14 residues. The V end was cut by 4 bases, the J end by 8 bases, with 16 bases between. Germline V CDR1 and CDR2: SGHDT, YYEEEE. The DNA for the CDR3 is TGTGCCAGCAGCCCCCCCCCGCGGGGCTATGAGCAGTTCTTC. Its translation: CASSPPPRGYEQFF.

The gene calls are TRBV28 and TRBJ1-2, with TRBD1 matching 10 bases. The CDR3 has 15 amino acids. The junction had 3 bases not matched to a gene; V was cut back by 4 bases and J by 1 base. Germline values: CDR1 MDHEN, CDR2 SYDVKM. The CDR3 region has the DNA TGTGCCAGCAGTTCGGGACAGGGGCATAACTATGGCTACACCTTC. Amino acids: CASSSGQGHNYGYTF.

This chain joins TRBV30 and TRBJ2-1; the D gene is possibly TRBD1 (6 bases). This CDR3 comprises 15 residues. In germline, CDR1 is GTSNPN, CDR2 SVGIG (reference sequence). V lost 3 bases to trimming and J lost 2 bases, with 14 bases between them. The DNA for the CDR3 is TGTGCCTGGAGCCCCCTCGCAGGGGCCTACAATGAGCAGTTCTTC. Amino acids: CAWSPLAGAYNEQFF.

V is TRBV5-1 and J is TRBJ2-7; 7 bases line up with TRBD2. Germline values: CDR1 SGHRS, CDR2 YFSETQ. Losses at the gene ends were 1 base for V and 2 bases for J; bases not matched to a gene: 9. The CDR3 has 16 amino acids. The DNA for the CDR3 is TGCGCCAGCAGCTTGTCAGCCGGGAGCGGGGCCTACGAGCAGTACGTC. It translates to CASSLSAGSGAYEQYV.

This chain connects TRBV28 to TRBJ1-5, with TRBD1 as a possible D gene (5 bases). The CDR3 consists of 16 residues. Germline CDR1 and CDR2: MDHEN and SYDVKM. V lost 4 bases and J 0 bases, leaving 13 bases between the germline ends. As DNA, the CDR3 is TGTGCCAGCAGTTCATTGGGGCGATATAGCAATCAGCCCCAGCATTTT. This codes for CASSSLGRYSNQPQHF.